This T cell receptor (beta chain) was retrieved from a study of blood T cell repertoires in COVID-19. The wider study: T cells, B-cell-depleted T cells, or PBMCs provided the cDNA or gDNA that served as material.

Assignments of participants to cohorts depended upon their own reported clinical history. Authors' data handling: Estimation of nucleated cell counts was performed using reference gene primer amplification. The repertoire was sequenced with immunoSEQ multiplex PCR; TCRdb's copy has only in-frame clones and lacks some. V, J and clone size are taken as reported in that table, and D and trimming were inferred from the DNA itself. The table records a few hundred thousand clones, about 83% of them present only once. The CDR3 spans 17 residues. J lost 0 bases, V lost 3 bases, and 5 bases had no gene match. Germline CDR1 is LGHNA and CDR2 is YSLEER.

The sample taken for sequencing was PBMCs or T cells enriched from blood (not recorded which). This TCR was recovered from a woman aged 40 to 55 who had recovered from COVID-19. The chain combines TRBV4-3 with TRBJ2-6, with TRBD2 identical over 7 bases. DNA of the CDR3: TGCGCCAGCAGCCAGCTAACTAGCGACTCTGGGGCCAACGTCCTGACTTTC. This codes for CASSQLTSDSGANVLTF.